Following are 14 T cell receptor beta chains from one sample sequenced in a study of CD8+ T cells in alopecia areata. RNA extraction and reverse transcription yielded cDNA as sequencing template. Only in-frame clones appear in the TCRdb table, and some are missing; sequencing was by immunoSEQ multiplex PCR. Of approximately 120,000 clones in the sample, around 60% are singletons; the top ten hold around 6%. Treatment given: oral pan-JAK inhibitor, 5-10 mg twice daily. Sample: CD4+ T cells sorted from blood, taken at week 4, from a patient treated with tofacitinib. These receptors were collected from a human donor with alopecia areata.

This clone was counted only a few times. The rearrangement links TRBV29-1 to TRBJ2-4; D possibly corresponds to TRBD2 (7 bases). The germline gives CDR1 SQVTM, CDR2 ANQGSEA. This CDR3 contains 13 residues. Trimming left V 3 bases short and J 5 bases short, with 11 bases between. The CDR3 here is CSVDAGAQNIQYF. The DNA for the CDR3 is TGCAGCGTTGATGCGGGGGCGCAAAACATTCAGTACTTC.

In its sample, this clone was seen once. V usage is TRBV6-1 and J usage is TRBJ1-5; tentative D call: TRBD1 (5 bases). V gave up 11 bases and J gave up 1 base, with 9 bases separating them. CDR3 size: 12 residues. In germline, CDR1 is MNHNS, CDR2 SASEGT. CDR3 residues: CACRDSNQPQHF. The CDR3 DNA follows: TGTGCCTGCCGGGACAGCAATCAGCCCCAGCATTTT.

V is TRBV4-3 and J is TRBJ2-3; 8 nucleotides line up with TRBD2. Trimming at V came to 1 base and at J to 1 base, leaving 4 bases not matched to a gene. The CDR3 contains 16 residues. Germline CDR1 LGHNA, CDR2 YSLEER. The CDR3 reads CASSQGSGMGTDTQYF. In DNA form, the CDR3 reads TGCGCCAGCAGCCAAGGTAGCGGGATGGGCACAGATACGCAGTATTTT.

This clone appeared a few times. V usage is TRBV25-1 and J usage is TRBJ1-2, with D unclear. This CDR3 contains 13 residues. CDR1 MGHDK and CDR2 SYGVNS come from the germline V gene. The V end lost 0 bases, the J end lost 3 bases, and 5 bases lay between the germline ends. CDR3 sequence (DNA): TGTGCCAGCAGTGAATATGGCCACTATGGCTACACCTTC. Protein sequence: CASSEYGHYGYTF.

The gene calls are TRBV30 and TRBJ2-7, with a tentative D call TRBD2 (5 bases). The V and J ends lost 4 bases and 4 bases respectively, with 11 bases between them. The germline V gene has CDR1 GTSNPN and CDR2 SVGIG (reference sequence). The CDR3 is 12 amino acids. For the CDR3, the DNA is TGTGCCTGGAAGAGGGATCCATACGAGCAGTACTTC. This sequence encodes CAWKRDPYEQYF.

Concerning this clone: This CDR3 is also generated by other DNA sequences in the sample. The chain recombines TRBV29-1 with TRBJ2-3; D unresolved. Looked up from germline, CDR1 is SQVTM and CDR2 is ANQGSEA. The CDR3 extends over 12 amino acids. Between the trimmed V and J ends, which lost 2 bases and 1 base, there was a span of 4 bases. CDR3 in amino acids: CSVETGTDTQYF. The CDR3 DNA is TGCAGCGTTGAAACAGGCACAGATACGCAGTATTTT.

The gene calls are TRBV7-2 and TRBJ2-5; 10 positions agree with TRBD2. The CDR3 extends over 16 amino acids. Per the germline V gene, CDR1 is SGHTA and CDR2 is FQGNSA. With V trimmed by 5 bases and J by 5 bases, 11 bases remained unmatched. The CDR3 DNA sequence: TGTGCCAGCAGCCCGGGGCTAGCGGGGGCCGGTGAGACCCAGTACTTC. It codes for CASSPGLAGAGETQYF.

This clone showed up just a few times. J is TRBJ1-2 and V is TRBV28; 12 positions agree with TRBD1. The CDR3 is 15 residues long. V was clipped by 7 bases and J by 8 bases; unmatched bases: 11. Looked up from germline, CDR1 is MDHEN and CDR2 is SYDVKM. The CDR3 region is CASTQPGQGAGGYTF. CDR3 DNA sequence: TGTGCCAGCACCCAACCGGGACAGGGGGCCGGAGGCTACACCTTC.

This sequence joins TRBV7-2 and TRBJ2-2, with D tentatively TRBD1 (5 bases). V lost 5 bases, J lost 6 bases, and 22 bases lay in between. The germline gives CDR1 SGHTA, CDR2 FQGNSA. This CDR3 region has 17 residues. DNA for the CDR3: TGTGCCAGCAGCATTTCAGGGCCGCGGAGTATACCCGGGGAGCTGTTTTTT. Protein product: CASSISGPRSIPGELFF.

The chain is built from TRBV19 and TRBJ1-2, with TRBD1 matching over 7 bases. Germline lookup yields CDR1 LNHDA and CDR2 SQIVND (reference sequence). J was trimmed by 4 bases and V by 5 bases; bases with no gene match: 13. The length of the CDR3 is 16 residues. Here the CDR3 DNA reads TGTGCCAGTAGTGACCCCCGACAGGGTCTCGGCTATGGCTACACCTTC. Translating it yields CASSDPRQGLGYGYTF.

The V and J genes are TRBV23-1 and TRBJ1-3; D is undetermined. TRBV23-1 is labeled an ORF, and its function is uncertain. V lost 6 bases and J lost 0, with 9 bases in between. The length of the CDR3 is 14 residues. CDR3 protein: CASSKQSSGNTIYF. The CDR3, as DNA: TGCGCCAGCAGCAAACAAAGCTCTGGAAACACCATATATTTT.

The chain couples TRBV7-2 to TRBJ2-7; 8 positions agree with TRBD1. This CDR3 is 13 amino acids long. The J segment lost 2 bases and the V segment lost 5 bases, leaving 2 bases of the junction unmatched. Germline V gives CDR1 SGHTA, CDR2 FQGNSA. In DNA, the CDR3 is TGTGCCAGCAGCCTACAGGGGGCCTACGAGCAGTACTTC. This translates into CASSLQGAYEQYF. The full variable domain, with the rest looked up from reference TRBV7-2 and TRBJ2-7, is GAGVSQSPSNKVTEKGKDVELRCDPISGHTALYWYRQSLGQGLEFLIYFQGNSAPDKSGLPSDRFSAERTGGSVSTLTIQRTQQEDSAVYLCASSLQGAYEQYFGPGTRLTVT.

The chain joins TRBV10-3 to TRBJ1-2; a possible D gene is TRBD1 (5 bases). CDR3 length: 15 amino acids. The ends were cut back, 0 bases at V and 4 bases at J, with 12 bases in the middle. Germline V gives CDR1 ENHRY, CDR2 SYGVKD. CDR3 protein: CAISESGRATYGYTF. CDR3 in DNA: TGTGCCATCAGTGAGTCAGGCAGGGCAACCTATGGCTACACCTTC.

The gene calls are TRBV29-1 and TRBJ1-1; D unclear. Germline V lookup: CDR1 SQVTM, CDR2 ANQGSEA. Trimming took off 3 bases at V and 10 bases at J, with 15 bases between the two ends. There are 12 residues in the CDR3. The CDR3 region is CSVDSSTGGAFF. For the CDR3, the DNA is TGCAGCGTTGATAGCAGCACGGGTGGAGCTTTCTTT. Looking up the rest from reference TRBV29-1 and TRBJ1-1 gives the full variable domain: SAVISQKPSRDICQRGTSLTIQCQVDSQVTMMFWYRQQPGQSLTLIATANQGSEATYESGFVIDKFPISRPNLTFSTLTVSNMSPEDSSIYLCSVDSSTGGAFFGQGTRLTVV.